This TCR beta chain was observed in a study of blood T cells in healthy people across ages. The second PCR ran about 6 to 11 cycles with a sample-barcoded 5' primer and J-beta primers. MiXCR, applied by TCRdb to the 5' RACE reads, yields one record per CDR3 protein. The repertoire holds 1,800,000 or so distinct CDR3 sequences, with roughly two fifths as singletons. The sequenced sample consisted of blood. The clonotype originates from a human donor in good health.

The CDR3 protein is CSARDQRRGADYEQYF. CDR3 bases: TGCAGTGCTAGAGATCAGAGGCGGGGAGCGGACTACGAGCAGTACTTC. This chain links TRBV20-1 with TRBJ2-7, with a tentative D call TRBD2 (6 bases). The CDR3 consists of 16 residues. Trimming stripped 0 bases from V and 3 bases from J, with 18 bases between. CDR1 and CDR2 from the germline V gene are DFQATT and SNEGSKA (reference sequence).